The 13 T cell receptor beta chains below were found in one sample sequenced in a study of blood T cell repertoires in COVID-19. This table comes from immunoSEQ multiplex PCR, and its TCRdb copy is limited to in-frame clones, with some not included. The sample shows under 500,000 clones, around 89% of them seen only once. The specimen sequenced was peripheral blood. Every receptor here comes from a woman aged 25 to 39 with acute or convalescent COVID-19.

The rearrangement joins TRBV2 to TRBJ2-1; no reliable D call. V was trimmed by 5 bases and J by 4 bases, leaving 9 bases between them. The germline gives CDR1 SNHLY, CDR2 FYNNEI. The CDR3 is made up of 13 amino acids. CDR3 nucleotide sequence: TGTGCCAGCAGTCGGTCGTGGTACAATGAGCAGTTCTTC. Its protein product is CASSRSWYNEQFF.

V usage is TRBV2 and J usage is TRBJ2-1, with 11 positions matching TRBD2. CDR1 SNHLY and CDR2 FYNNEI come from the germline V gene. The CDR3 is 12 residues long. V dropped 7 bases and J dropped 9; count of bases not matched to a gene: 2. Written as DNA, the CDR3 is TGTGCCAGCATGGGGACTAGCGGTGAGCAGTTCTTC. This translates into CASMGTSGEQFF.

This chain links TRBV3-1 (or the pseudogene TRBV3-2) with TRBJ2-2; 10 bases agree with TRBD1. Trimming at V came to 2 bases and at J to 5 bases, leaving 2 bases not matched to a gene. The CDR3 is made up of 15 amino acids. Germline V lookup: CDR1 LGHDT, CDR2 YNNKEL (reference sequence). The CDR3 sequence: CASSQTDRGTGELFF. CDR3 in DNA: TGTGCCAGCAGCCAAACGGACAGGGGGACCGGGGAGCTGTTTTTT.

This clone was observed a single time. Other DNA sequences within the sample encode an identical CDR3. The CDR3 bases are TGTGCCTGGAGTGAGGGACAGGGCAATTCACCCCTCCACTTT. It translates to CAWSEGQGNSPLHF. J is TRBJ1-6 and V is TRBV30, with TRBD1 identical over 9 bases. Germline V lookup: CDR1 GTSNPN, CDR2 SVGIG (reference sequence). There are 14 residues in the CDR3. V lost 1 base, J lost 7 bases, and 2 bases stayed unmatched.

The chain employs TRBV27 and TRBJ2-5; D uncertain. CDR1 and CDR2 from the germline V gene are MNHEY and SMNVEV (reference sequence). This CDR3 is 13 amino acids long. Trimming removed 6 bases at V and 5 bases at J, with 13 bases between. CDR3 coding DNA: TGTGCCAGCAGCGCTCATGCTCGGGAGACCCAGTACTTC. Its protein product is CASSAHARETQYF.

The V and J genes are TRBV10-3 and TRBJ2-7, with TRBD1 matching 7 bases. The length of the CDR3 is 15 residues. Germline trimming cut 8 bases from V and 2 bases from J; bases unmatched to any gene: 12. Germline V gene lookup returns CDR1 ENHRY and CDR2 SYGVKD. The CDR3 DNA is TGTGCCATCTCTGATCAGGGGGTCGGGGCCTACGAGCAGTACTTC. Protein: CAISDQGVGAYEQYF.

The genes are TRBV9 and TRBJ2-3; TRBD1 aligns across 8 bases. The length of the CDR3 is 16 residues. Germline V lookup: CDR1 SGDLS, CDR2 YYNGEE. After removal of 2 bases from V and 2 bases from J, the junction contained 7 bases not matched to a gene. In DNA, the CDR3 is TGTGCCAGCAGCGTCCGCAGGGGGCCGGACACAGATACGCAGTATTTT. Amino acids: CASSVRRGPDTDTQYF.

This clone has more than one count but fewer than ten. The chain has TRBV10-1 and TRBJ2-7; D is uncertain. V lost 2 bases to trimming and J lost 3 bases, with 11 bases between them. Germline V lookup: CDR1 WNHNN, CDR2 SYGVQD (reference sequence). There are 14 residues in the CDR3. The CDR3 DNA is TGCGCCAGCAGTGAGACGACATACGTCTACGAGCAGTACTTC. This gives the protein CASSETTYVYEQYF.

The chain is built from TRBV4-1 and TRBJ2-2; 8 bases are a match to TRBD1. This CDR3 region has 14 residues. Germline V gives CDR1 MGHRA, CDR2 YSYEKL. Losses at the gene ends were 7 bases for V and 0 bases for J; bases not matched to a gene: 1. CDR3 region: CASTRGPNTGELFF. In DNA form, the CDR3 reads TGCGCCAGCACCAGGGGGCCGAACACCGGGGAGCTGTTTTTT.

To note about this clone: This sample also contains other DNA sequences that code for the same CDR3. V gene TRBV5-1 combines with J gene TRBJ2-3; maybe TRBD1 (5 bases). V lost 2 bases and J lost 3, with 7 bases in between. The CDR3 is 13 residues long. CDR1 is SGHRS and CDR2 is YFSETQ in the germline V gene. CDR3 nucleotides: TGCGCCAGCAGCTTCAGGGATACAGATACGCAGTATTTT. Translating gives CASSFRDTDTQYF.

The gene calls are TRBV13 and TRBJ1-6, with D possibly matching TRBD1 (6 bases). Germline V gene sequence: CDR1 PRHDT, CDR2 FYEKMQ (reference sequence). The CDR3 length is 13 residues. Trimming pared 3 bases from V and 10 bases from J, leaving 10 bases between. The DNA for the CDR3 is TGTGCCAGCAGCTTCGTAGGGGGATCACCCCTCCACTTT. Amino acids: CASSFVGGSPLHF.

This chain links TRBV4-1 with TRBJ1-2; 8 bases map to TRBD1. Trimming cost V 1 base and J 4 bases; bases outside gene matches: 5. From germline, CDR1 is MGHRA and CDR2 YSYEKL. The CDR3 consists of 15 residues. CDR3 sequence reads: CASSQVRGTGYGYTF. The CDR3 region has the DNA TGCGCCAGCAGCCAAGTTCGGGGGACAGGCTATGGCTACACCTTC.

This clone was seen just once. The chain carries TRBV19 and TRBJ1-4, with D possibly being TRBD1 (6 bases). There are 18 residues in the CDR3. V lost 7 bases to trimming and J lost 3 bases, with 24 bases between them. Germline CDR1 reads LNHDA; CDR2 reads SQIVND (reference sequence). The DNA of the CDR3 is TGTGCCAGTACTCAAGGACCGGGACAAAGGGGCGCTAATGAAAAACTGTTTTTT. Protein: CASTQGPGQRGANEKLFF.